The 2 T cell receptor beta chains given below trace back to one sample, sequenced in a study of blood T cell repertoires in COVID-19. Profiled with immunoSEQ multiplex PCR; TCRdb holds only in-frame clones, not every one. The profile shows 150,000 to 200,000 clones, 60% to 80% of them singletons. Sequencing input: peripheral blood. These receptors were obtained from a man aged 55 to 70 with active or convalescent COVID-19.

CDR3 sequence reads: CASSQDERDTQYF. The DNA for the CDR3 is TGCGCCAGCAGCCAAGATGAGAGAGATACGCAGTATTTT. This chain joins TRBV4-3 and TRBJ2-3; D remains ambiguous. The germline gives CDR1 LGHNA, CDR2 YSLEER. The CDR3 is made up of 13 amino acids. Trimming took 0 bases from V and 5 from J, leaving 6 bases between them.

The V gene is TRBV3-1 (or the pseudogene TRBV3-2), the J gene TRBJ2-3; 7 bases map to TRBD2. Per germline, CDR1 LGHDT and CDR2 YNNKEL (reference sequence). The V and J ends lost 1 base and 2 bases, in that order; junction bases with no gene match: 9. The CDR3 totals 17 residues. This CDR3 reads CASSQVVGSGHTDTQYF. The CDR3 DNA follows: TGTGCCAGCAGCCAAGTGGTTGGTAGCGGGCACACAGATACGCAGTATTTT.